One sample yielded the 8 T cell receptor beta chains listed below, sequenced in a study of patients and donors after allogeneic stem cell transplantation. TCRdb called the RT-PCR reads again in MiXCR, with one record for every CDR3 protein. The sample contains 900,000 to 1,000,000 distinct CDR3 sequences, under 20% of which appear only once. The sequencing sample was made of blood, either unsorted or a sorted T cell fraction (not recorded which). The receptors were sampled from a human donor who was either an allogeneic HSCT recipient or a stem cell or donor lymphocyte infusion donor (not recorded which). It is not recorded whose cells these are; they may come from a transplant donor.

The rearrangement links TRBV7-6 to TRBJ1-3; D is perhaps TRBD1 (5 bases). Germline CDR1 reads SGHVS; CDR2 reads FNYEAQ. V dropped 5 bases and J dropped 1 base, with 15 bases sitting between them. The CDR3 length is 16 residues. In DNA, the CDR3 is TGTGCCAGCAGCCAGCGCAGCAGGGAATCTGGAAACACCATATATTTT. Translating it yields CASSQRSRESGNTIYF.

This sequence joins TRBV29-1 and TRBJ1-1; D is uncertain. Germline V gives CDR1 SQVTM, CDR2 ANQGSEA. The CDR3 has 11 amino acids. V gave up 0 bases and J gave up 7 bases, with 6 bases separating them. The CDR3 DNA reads TGCAGCGTTGAAGATCAGATTGAAGCTTTCTTT. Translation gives CSVEDQIEAFF.

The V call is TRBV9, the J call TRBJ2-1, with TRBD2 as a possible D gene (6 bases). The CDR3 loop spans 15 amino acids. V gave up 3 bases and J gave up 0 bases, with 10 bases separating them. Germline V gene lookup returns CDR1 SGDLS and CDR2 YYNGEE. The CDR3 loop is CASSGQRASYNEQFF. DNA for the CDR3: TGTGCCAGCAGCGGCCAGCGGGCCTCCTACAATGAGCAGTTCTTC.

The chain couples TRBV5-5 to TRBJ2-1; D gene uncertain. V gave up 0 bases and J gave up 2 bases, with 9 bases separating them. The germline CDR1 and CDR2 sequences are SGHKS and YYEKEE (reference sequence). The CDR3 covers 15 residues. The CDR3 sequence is CASSLDRAPYNEQFF. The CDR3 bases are TGTGCCAGCAGCTTGGACCGTGCCCCCTACAATGAGCAGTTCTTC.

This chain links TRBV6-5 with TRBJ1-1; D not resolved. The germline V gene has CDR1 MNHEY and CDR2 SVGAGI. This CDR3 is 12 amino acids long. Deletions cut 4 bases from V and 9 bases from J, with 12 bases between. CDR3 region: CASSFLDGKAFF. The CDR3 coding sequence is TGTGCCAGCAGTTTCTTAGACGGAAAAGCTTTCTTT.

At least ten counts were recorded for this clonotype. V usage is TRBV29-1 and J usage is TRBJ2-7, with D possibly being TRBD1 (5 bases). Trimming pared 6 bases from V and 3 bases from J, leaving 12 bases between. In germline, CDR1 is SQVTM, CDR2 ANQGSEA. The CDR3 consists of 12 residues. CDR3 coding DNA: TGCAGCGTCGCCTCCGACAGCTACGAGCAGTACTTC. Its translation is CSVASDSYEQYF.

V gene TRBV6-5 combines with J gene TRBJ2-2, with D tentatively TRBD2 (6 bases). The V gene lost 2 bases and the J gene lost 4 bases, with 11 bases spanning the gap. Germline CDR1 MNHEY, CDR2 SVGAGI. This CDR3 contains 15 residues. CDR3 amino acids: CASSYTGDSTGELFF. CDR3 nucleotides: TGTGCCAGCAGTTACACGGGGGATAGCACCGGGGAGCTGTTTTTT.

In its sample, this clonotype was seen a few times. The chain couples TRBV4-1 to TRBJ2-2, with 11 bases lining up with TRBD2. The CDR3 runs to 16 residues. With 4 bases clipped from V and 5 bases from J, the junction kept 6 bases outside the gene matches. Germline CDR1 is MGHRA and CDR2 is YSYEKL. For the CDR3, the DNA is TGCGCCAGCAGCCCAATAGCGGGGGGGGTAACCGGGGAGCTGTTTTTT. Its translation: CASSPIAGGVTGELFF.